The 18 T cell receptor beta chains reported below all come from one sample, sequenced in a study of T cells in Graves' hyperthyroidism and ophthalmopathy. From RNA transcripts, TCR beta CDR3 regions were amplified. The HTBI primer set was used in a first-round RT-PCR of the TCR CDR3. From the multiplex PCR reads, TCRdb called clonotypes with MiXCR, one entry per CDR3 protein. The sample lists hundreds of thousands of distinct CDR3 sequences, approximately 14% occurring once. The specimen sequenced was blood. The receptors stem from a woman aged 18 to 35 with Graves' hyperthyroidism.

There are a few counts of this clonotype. Here the CDR3 DNA reads TGCGCCAGCAGCTTAACAGGGAACGGCTACGAGCAGTACTTC. Translation: CASSLTGNGYEQYF. The chain uses TRBV5-1 and TRBJ2-7; the D gene is possibly TRBD1 (6 bases). Germline assignment: CDR1 SGHRS and CDR2 YFSETQ. Deletions cut 2 bases from V and 3 bases from J, with 12 bases between. The CDR3 consists of 14 residues.

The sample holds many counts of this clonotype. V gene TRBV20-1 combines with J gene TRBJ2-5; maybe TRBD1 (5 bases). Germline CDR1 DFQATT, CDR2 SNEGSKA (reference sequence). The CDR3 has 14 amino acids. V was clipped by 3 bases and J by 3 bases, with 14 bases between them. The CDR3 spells CSASHPAGKETQYF. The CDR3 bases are TGCAGTGCTAGTCATCCGGCAGGGAAAGAGACCCAGTACTTC.

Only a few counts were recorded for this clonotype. CDR3 region: CASSLMWETQYF. The CDR3 nucleotides are TGTGCCAGCAGCTTAATGTGGGAGACCCAGTACTTC. The V and J genes are TRBV7-9 and TRBJ2-5; unclear D gene. Germline lookup yields CDR1 SEHNR and CDR2 FQNEAQ (reference sequence). The CDR3 spans 12 residues. Trimming removed 2 bases from V and 5 bases from J, with 6 bases in between.

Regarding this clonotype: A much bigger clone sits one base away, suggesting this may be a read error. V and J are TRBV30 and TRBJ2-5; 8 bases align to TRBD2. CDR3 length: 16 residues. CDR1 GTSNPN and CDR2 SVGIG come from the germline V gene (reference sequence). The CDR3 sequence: CAWTDWREDFGEIQYF. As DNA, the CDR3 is TGTGCCTGGACGGATTGGCGGGAGGACTTTGGGGAGATCCAGTACTTC.

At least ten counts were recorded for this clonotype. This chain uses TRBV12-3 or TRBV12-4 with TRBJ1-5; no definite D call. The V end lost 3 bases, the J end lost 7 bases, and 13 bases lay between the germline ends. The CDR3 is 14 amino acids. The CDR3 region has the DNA TGTGCCAGCAGTTTCGCGGCAGCCAGGCAGCCCCAGCATTTT. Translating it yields CASSFAAARQPQHF.

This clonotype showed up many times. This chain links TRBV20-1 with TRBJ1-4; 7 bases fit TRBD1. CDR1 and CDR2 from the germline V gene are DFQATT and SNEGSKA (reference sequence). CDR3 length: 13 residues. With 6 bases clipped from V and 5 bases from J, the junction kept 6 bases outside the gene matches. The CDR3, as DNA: TGCAGTGCCCGGGACAGCAAGAATGAAAAACTGTTTTTT. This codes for CSARDSKNEKLFF.

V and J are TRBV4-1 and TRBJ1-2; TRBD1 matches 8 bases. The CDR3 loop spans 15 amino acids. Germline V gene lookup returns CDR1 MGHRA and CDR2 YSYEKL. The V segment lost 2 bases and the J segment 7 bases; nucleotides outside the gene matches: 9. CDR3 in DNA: TGCGCCAGCAGCCAAAATACCGGGACAGGTTTTGGCTACACCTTC. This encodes CASSQNTGTGFGYTF.

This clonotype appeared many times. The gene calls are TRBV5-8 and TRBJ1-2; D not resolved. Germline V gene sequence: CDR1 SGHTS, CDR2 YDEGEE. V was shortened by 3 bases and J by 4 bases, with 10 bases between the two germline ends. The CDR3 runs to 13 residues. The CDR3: CASSYVLGYGYTF. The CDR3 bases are TGTGCCAGCAGCTACGTACTCGGCTATGGCTACACCTTC.

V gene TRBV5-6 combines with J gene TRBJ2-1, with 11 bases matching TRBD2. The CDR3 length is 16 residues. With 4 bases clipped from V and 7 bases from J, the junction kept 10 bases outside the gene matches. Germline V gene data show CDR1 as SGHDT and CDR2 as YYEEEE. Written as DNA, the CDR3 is TGTGCCAGCAGCCCAGTAGCGGGAGGGCCTCTAAATGAGCAGTTCTTC. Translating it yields CASSPVAGGPLNEQFF.

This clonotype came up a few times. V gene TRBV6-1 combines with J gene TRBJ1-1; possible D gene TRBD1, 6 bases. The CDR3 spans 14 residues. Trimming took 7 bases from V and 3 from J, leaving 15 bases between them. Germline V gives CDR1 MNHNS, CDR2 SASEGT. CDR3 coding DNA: TGTGCCAGCACTAAGGGGGAGGAGTACACTGAAGCTTTCTTT. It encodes CASTKGEEYTEAFF.

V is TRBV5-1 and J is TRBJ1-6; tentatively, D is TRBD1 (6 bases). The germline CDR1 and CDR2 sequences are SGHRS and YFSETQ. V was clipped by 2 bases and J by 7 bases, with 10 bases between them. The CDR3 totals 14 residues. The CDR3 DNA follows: TGCGCCAGCAGCTTCGGGGGGCAGAATTCACCCCTCCACTTT. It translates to CASSFGGQNSPLHF.

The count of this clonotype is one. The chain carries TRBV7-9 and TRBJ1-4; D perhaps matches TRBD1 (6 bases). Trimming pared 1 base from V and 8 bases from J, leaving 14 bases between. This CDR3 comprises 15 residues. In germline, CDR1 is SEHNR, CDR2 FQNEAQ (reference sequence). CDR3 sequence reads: CASSLVGGAGEKLFF. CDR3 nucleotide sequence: TGTGCCAGCAGCTTAGTAGGGGGGGCTGGCGAAAAACTGTTTTTT.

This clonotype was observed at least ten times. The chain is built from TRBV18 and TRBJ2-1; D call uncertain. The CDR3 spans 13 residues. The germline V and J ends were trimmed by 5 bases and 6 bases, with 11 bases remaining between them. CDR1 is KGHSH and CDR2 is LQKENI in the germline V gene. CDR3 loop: CASSSYSSNEQFF. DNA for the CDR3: TGTGCCAGCTCATCCTATAGTAGCAATGAGCAGTTCTTC.

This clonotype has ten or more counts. The CDR3: CASSLNPPVDGELFF. The CDR3 DNA reads TGTGCCAGCAGTTTAAACCCCCCCGTGGACGGGGAGCTGTTTTTT. This chain connects TRBV12-3 or TRBV12-4 to TRBJ2-2; D is unclear. Trimming left V 2 bases short and J 7 bases short, with 14 bases between. The CDR3 length is 15 residues.

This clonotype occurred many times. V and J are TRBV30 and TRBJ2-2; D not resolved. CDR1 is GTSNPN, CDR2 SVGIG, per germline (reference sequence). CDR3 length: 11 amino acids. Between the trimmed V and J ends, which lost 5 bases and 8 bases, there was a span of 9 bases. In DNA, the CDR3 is TGTGCCTGGGGCTCGATGGGGGAGCTGTTTTTT. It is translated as CAWGSMGELFF.

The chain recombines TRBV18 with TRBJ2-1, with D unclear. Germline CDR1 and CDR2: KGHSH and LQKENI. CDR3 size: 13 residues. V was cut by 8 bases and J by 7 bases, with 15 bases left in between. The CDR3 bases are TGTGCCAGCCTCAGTGCTCTACGGAATGAGCAGTTCTTC. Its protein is CASLSALRNEQFF.

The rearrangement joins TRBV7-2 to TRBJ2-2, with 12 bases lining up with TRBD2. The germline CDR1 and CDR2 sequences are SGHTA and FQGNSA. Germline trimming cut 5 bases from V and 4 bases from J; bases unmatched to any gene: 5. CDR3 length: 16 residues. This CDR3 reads CASSSGTSGPTGELFF. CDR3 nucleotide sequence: TGTGCCAGCAGCAGTGGGACTAGCGGGCCCACCGGGGAGCTGTTTTTT.

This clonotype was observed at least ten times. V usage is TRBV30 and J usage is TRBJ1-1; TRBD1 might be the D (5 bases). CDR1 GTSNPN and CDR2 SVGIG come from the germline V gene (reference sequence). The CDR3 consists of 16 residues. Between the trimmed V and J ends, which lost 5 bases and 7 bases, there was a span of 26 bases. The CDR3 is CAWAAPRGNSPLEAFF. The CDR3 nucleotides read TGTGCCTGGGCCGCGCCTAGGGGCAATTCGCCGCTTGAAGCTTTCTTT.